The source of this T cell receptor beta chain is a study of blood T cell repertoires in COVID-19. This CDR3 is 15 amino acids long. Trimming at V came to 1 base and at J to 2 bases, leaving 3 bases not matched to a gene. Germline lookup yields CDR1 SGHRS and CDR2 YFSETQ. Libraries were prepared by immunoSEQ multiplex PCR; TCRdb keeps only in-frame clonotypes and omits some of them. The repertoire holds tens of thousands of clones, with over 65% as singletons. The specimen was peripheral blood. The J gene is TRBJ2-3, the V gene TRBV5-1; 8 nucleotides line up with TRBD2. This TCR was sampled from a woman aged 70-85 years with acute or convalescent COVID-19. The CDR3 here is CASSLPGGNTDTQYF. The CDR3, as DNA: TGCGCCAGCAGCTTGCCGGGAGGGAACACAGATACGCAGTATTTT.